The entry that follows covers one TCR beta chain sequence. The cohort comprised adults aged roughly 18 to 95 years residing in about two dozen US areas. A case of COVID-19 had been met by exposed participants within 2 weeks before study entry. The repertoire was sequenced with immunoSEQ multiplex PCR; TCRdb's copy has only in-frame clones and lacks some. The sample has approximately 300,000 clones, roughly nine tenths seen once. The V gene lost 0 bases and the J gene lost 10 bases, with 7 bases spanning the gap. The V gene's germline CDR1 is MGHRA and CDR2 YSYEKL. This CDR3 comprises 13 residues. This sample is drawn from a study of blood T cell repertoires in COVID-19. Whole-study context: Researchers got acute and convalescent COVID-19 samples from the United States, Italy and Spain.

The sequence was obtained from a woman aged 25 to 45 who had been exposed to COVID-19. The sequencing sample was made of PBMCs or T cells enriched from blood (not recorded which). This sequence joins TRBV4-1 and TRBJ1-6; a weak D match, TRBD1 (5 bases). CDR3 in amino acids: CASSQDPGSPLHF. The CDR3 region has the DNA TGCGCCAGCAGCCAAGATCCAGGGTCACCCCTCCACTTT.